Reported below is one T cell receptor beta chain. As yet, its antigen is unknown. The sample originates from a study of T cell repertoires in cytomegalovirus infection. Study information: Indications of both CMV infection and matching HLA type were provided by public TCR beta signatures.

A single record per CDR3 protein comes from TCRdb applying MiXCR to the reads. The data contain approximately 500,000 distinct CDR3 sequences, approximately 15% of them seen just once; the ten biggest clones take up around 25%. V was pared by 0 bases and J by 4 bases, with 11 bases between. The CDR3 sequence is 14 residues long. CDR1 and CDR2 (germline): DFQATT, SNEGSKA (reference sequence). Study findings and constraints: Adding up the frequency of public TCR beta families identified people who carried CMV plus the relevant HLA. Across the ex vivo response, the dominant clonotypes were HLA-C-restricted CMV-specific TCR beta clonotypes.

The receptor comes from a human donor in good health (CMV status not recorded). Some clones in this sample may be carry-over from other donors' samples. The sequencing input was CD8+ T cells from PBMCs. This sequence joins TRBV20-1 and TRBJ2-3, with a tentative D call TRBD2 (6 bases). Here the CDR3 reads CSARDSGGPDTQYF. DNA of the CDR3: TGCAGTGCTAGAGATAGCGGCGGTCCAGATACGCAGTATTTT.